These 26 T cell receptor beta chains originate from one sample sequenced in a study of Graves' ophthalmopathy and Graves' hyperthyroidism. Amplified TCR beta CDR3 regions were obtained using RNA transcripts as template. Second-round multiplex PCR came after first-round RT-PCR with HTBI primers. TCRdb re-called the multiplex PCR reads with MiXCR, one entry per CDR3 protein. This sample has approximately 210,000 distinct CDR3 sequences; around a fifth occur once, and the top ten carry about 40%. The sequenced sample was peripheral blood. The receptors here all came from a woman in her forties or fifties with Graves' ophthalmopathy.

The genes are TRBV7-2 and TRBJ1-3; the D is unclear. CDR3 size: 15 residues. Per germline, CDR1 SGHTA and CDR2 FQGNSA. V was pared by 4 bases and J by 5 bases, with 15 bases between. The CDR3 loop reads CASSSRPGDRNTIYF. The CDR3 DNA reads TGTGCCAGCAGCTCTCGACCGGGAGACCGAAACACCATATATTTT.

The rearrangement uses TRBV14 and TRBJ2-2; 7 positions agree with TRBD1. The germline V gene encodes CDR1 SGHDN and CDR2 FVKESK. V shed 4 bases, J shed 5 bases, and the junction held 4 bases outside the gene matches. The length of the CDR3 is 14 residues. This chain's CDR3 is CASSLQTGTGELFF. CDR3 in DNA: TGTGCCAGCAGCCTTCAGACAGGGACCGGGGAGCTGTTTTTT.

The table lists this clonotype with many counts. This chain joins TRBV20-1 and TRBJ1-5; TRBD1 is a possible D gene (5 bases). The CDR3 extends over 14 amino acids. Germline V CDR1 and CDR2: DFQATT, SNEGSKA (reference sequence). Trimming removed 0 bases at V and 4 bases at J, with 10 bases between. As DNA, the CDR3 is TGCAGTGCTAGAGAGGCAGGGACGAATCAGCCCCAGCATTTT. It yields the protein CSAREAGTNQPQHF.

This clonotype was counted at least ten times. The chain carries TRBV12-3 or TRBV12-4 and TRBJ1-6, with 8 bases aligning to TRBD1. The CDR3 is 16 amino acids. Trimming cost V 5 bases and J 9 bases; bases outside gene matches: 12. This chain's CDR3 is CASSPSDRAGGSPLHF. CDR3 bases: TGTGCCAGCAGTCCCTCGGACAGGGCGGGAGGTTCACCCCTCCACTTT.

The table lists this clonotype with many counts. DNA of the CDR3: TGCAGCGTTGAAGATCACTCAAACTATGGCTACACCTTC. Translated: CSVEDHSNYGYTF. V usage is TRBV29-1 and J usage is TRBJ1-2; no clear D. V gave up 0 bases and J gave up 2 bases, with 7 bases separating them. The length of the CDR3 is 13 residues. Germline CDR1 reads SQVTM; CDR2 reads ANQGSEA. Full variable domain (missing parts from reference TRBV29-1 and TRBJ1-2): SAVISQKPSRDICQRGTSLTIQCQVDSQVTMMFWYRQQPGQSLTLIATANQGSEATYESGFVIDKFPISRPNLTFSTLTVSNMSPEDSSIYLCSVEDHSNYGYTFGSGTRLTVV.

This clonotype was detected ten times or more. The chain is built from TRBV5-1 and TRBJ2-7, with D perhaps TRBD1 or TRBD2 (6 bases each). The germline V and J ends were trimmed by 0 bases and 3 bases, with 10 bases remaining between them. CDR1 is SGHRS and CDR2 is YFSETQ in the germline V gene. The CDR3 is 14 residues long. The CDR3 region is CASSLVQGGYEQYF. The CDR3 DNA reads TGCGCCAGCAGCTTGGTACAGGGAGGCTACGAGCAGTACTTC.

This clonotype was counted at least ten times. The V call is TRBV5-1, the J call TRBJ1-2; TRBD1 is a possible D gene (5 bases). The V end lost 0 bases, the J end lost 1 base, and 7 bases lay between the germline ends. The germline V gene has CDR1 SGHRS and CDR2 YFSETQ. The CDR3 runs to 14 residues. The CDR3 coding sequence is TGCGCCAGCAGCTTGGGGGACGTTAACTATGGCTACACCTTC. Its protein is CASSLGDVNYGYTF.

The chain is built from TRBV7-2 and TRBJ2-7, with TRBD2 matching 8 bases. CDR1 SGHTA and CDR2 FQGNSA come from the germline V gene. V gave up 0 bases and J gave up 2 bases; unmatched junction bases: 3. The CDR3 length is 15 residues. This chain's CDR3 is CASSLAVAGPYEQYF. CDR3 in DNA: TGTGCCAGCAGCTTAGCAGTAGCGGGGCCCTACGAGCAGTACTTC.

The gene calls are TRBV2 and TRBJ2-7; D is ambiguous. Germline values: CDR1 SNHLY, CDR2 FYNNEI. The CDR3 is 15 amino acids. Trimming cost V 6 bases and J 0 bases, with 15 bases left between them. This chain's CDR3 is CASRRTTANSYEQYF. The CDR3, as DNA: TGTGCCAGCAGGCGGACGACCGCAAACTCCTACGAGCAGTACTTC.

V and J are TRBV11-2 and TRBJ2-5, with TRBD2 matching over 8 bases. V gave up 0 bases and J gave up 1 base; unmatched junction bases: 10. The CDR3 extends over 18 amino acids. Germline lookup yields CDR1 SGHAT and CDR2 FQNNGV. The CDR3 DNA reads as TGTGCCAGCAGCTTAGATAACGGGAGGGGGTCTTTCCAAGAGACCCAGTACTTC. It translates to CASSLDNGRGSFQETQYF.

This clonotype was recorded at least ten times. The chain combines TRBV6-1 with TRBJ1-1, with D possibly being TRBD1 (5 bases). The CDR3 covers 13 residues. V shed 6 bases and J shed 4 bases, with 12 bases lying between them. Per the germline V gene, CDR1 is MNHNS and CDR2 is SASEGT. The CDR3 here is CASRVGAGTEAFF. CDR3 nucleotides: TGTGCCAGCAGAGTAGGGGCGGGCACTGAAGCTTTCTTT.

This clonotype was seen a handful of times. Given a much more abundant clone one base away, this may be a read error. The gene calls are TRBV6-1 and TRBJ2-7, with TRBD2 identical over 8 bases. CDR1 is MNHNS, CDR2 SASEGT, per germline. This CDR3 has 14 amino acids. CDR3 sequence (DNA): TGTGTCAGCACCCTACTAGCGGAACCCTACGAGCAGTACTTC. Protein: CVSTLLAEPYEQYF.

The chain has TRBV28 and TRBJ1-6; 8 nucleotides agree with TRBD1. V was clipped by 8 bases and J by 9 bases; unmatched bases: 6. In germline, CDR1 is MDHEN, CDR2 SYDVKM. CDR3 length: 13 residues. DNA for the CDR3: TGTGCCAGCGGACAGGGCAAAACTTCACCCCTCCACTTT. As protein: CASGQGKTSPLHF.

At least ten counts were recorded for this clonotype. The J gene is TRBJ1-5, the V gene TRBV19; D is ambiguous. The germline V gene encodes CDR1 LNHDA and CDR2 SQIVND (reference sequence). This CDR3 contains 17 residues. Trimming took off 9 bases at V and 1 base at J, with 22 bases between the two ends. CDR3 bases: TGTGCCAGCACGATCGGCCGGGGTGGGGAGAGCAATCAGCCCCAGCATTTT. Translation gives CASTIGRGGESNQPQHF.

This clonotype came up many times. This chain uses TRBV11-2 with TRBJ2-5; 14 bases are shared with TRBD2. Per germline, CDR1 SGHAT and CDR2 FQNNGV. CDR3 size: 18 residues. With 3 bases clipped from V and 0 bases from J, the junction kept 6 bases outside the gene matches. CDR3 loop: CASSFDRGLAGDQETQYF. CDR3 bases: TGTGCCAGCAGCTTTGACCGGGGACTAGCGGGGGACCAAGAGACCCAGTACTTC. The whole variable domain, remainder taken from reference TRBV11-2 and TRBJ2-5, is EAGVAQSPRYKIIEKRQSVAFWCNPISGHATLYWYQQILGQGPKLLIQFQNNGVVDDSQLPKDRFSAERLKGVDSTLKIQPAKLEDSAVYLCASSFDRGLAGDQETQYFGPGTRLLVL.

At least ten counts were recorded for this clonotype. The chain uses TRBV6-1 and TRBJ1-5; D remains ambiguous. Germline CDR1 reads MNHNS; CDR2 reads SASEGT. There are 15 residues in the CDR3. V dropped 8 bases and J dropped 1 base, with 15 bases sitting between them. The chain's CDR3 is CASGDGLGSNQPQHF. The CDR3 DNA follows: TGTGCCAGCGGGGATGGGTTGGGCAGCAATCAGCCCCAGCATTTT.

This clonotype has a count of ten or more. The rearrangement joins TRBV10-3 to TRBJ1-2; 8 positions match TRBD1. V lost 0 bases, J lost 7 bases, and 10 bases stayed unmatched. Germline V gene lookup returns CDR1 ENHRY and CDR2 SYGVKD. The CDR3 consists of 16 residues. Here the CDR3 reads CAISESYDQGASGYTF. CDR3 DNA sequence: TGTGCCATCAGTGAGTCGTACGATCAGGGGGCAAGTGGCTACACCTTC.

There are many counts of this clonotype. CDR3 in amino acids: CASSFSEGQPQHF. As DNA, the CDR3 is TGTGCCAGCAGCTTCTCGGAGGGTCAGCCCCAGCATTTT. This chain uses TRBV7-3 with TRBJ1-5; D is unresolved. The V end lost 3 bases, the J end lost 6 bases, and 9 bases lay between the germline ends. Germline CDR1 is SGHTA and CDR2 is FQGTGA. This CDR3 has 13 residues. Looking up the rest from reference TRBV7-3 and TRBJ1-5 gives the full variable domain: GAGVSQTPSNKVTEKGKYVELRCDPISGHTALYWYRQSLGQGPEFLIYFQGTGAADDSGLPNDRFFAVRPEGSVSTLKIQRTERGDSAVYLCASSFSEGQPQHFGDGTRLSIL.

This clonotype was counted many times. This sequence joins TRBV6-2 or TRBV6-3 and TRBJ1-2, with D tentatively TRBD1 (6 bases). Germline CDR1 MNHEY, CDR2 SVGEGT. With 5 bases removed from V and 6 bases from J, the gap between germline ends came to 19 bases. There are 15 residues in the CDR3. The CDR3 sequence is CASSRSLRGSDGYTF. CDR3 DNA sequence: TGTGCCAGCAGTCGAAGCCTCAGGGGATCTGATGGCTACACCTTC.

This clonotype was observed many times. The chain couples TRBV20-1 to TRBJ2-7; the D is unclear. CDR3 length equals 13 residues. Germline CDR1 reads DFQATT; CDR2 reads SNEGSKA (reference sequence). CDR3 sequence reads: CRRTFRETYEQYF. CDR3 nucleotides: TGCAGGAGGACCTTCCGCGAGACCTACGAGCAGTACTTC.

There are a few counts of this clonotype. This may arise from a read error, as a much more abundant clone is one base away. The CDR3 nucleotides are TGTGCCAGCATACAGGGCAGATATGGCTACACCTTC. This encodes CASIQGRYGYTF. J is TRBJ1-2 and V is TRBV28; TRBD1 might be the D (6 bases). With 7 bases removed from V and 5 bases from J, the gap between germline ends came to 11 bases. In germline, CDR1 is MDHEN, CDR2 SYDVKM. The length of the CDR3 is 12 residues.

This clonotype appeared once. One end of the junction fails to match germline, which may point to a read error. The chain employs TRBV15 and TRBJ2-5; 10 nucleotides line up with TRBD1. The germline V gene has CDR1 LNHNV and CDR2 YYDKDF (reference sequence). This CDR3 region has 16 residues. This CDR3 reads CATSTGTGEPQEAQYF. DNA of the CDR3: TGTGCCACCAGCACCGGGACAGGGGAACCCCAAGAGGCCCAGTACTTC.

This clonotype was found many times. For the CDR3, the DNA is TGTGCCAGCAGCTTAAACGGACTAGCGGGAGGGCCTGGATACGAGCAGTACTTC. Translating gives CASSLNGLAGGPGYEQYF. The gene calls are TRBV11-2 and TRBJ2-7; 15 positions match TRBD2. V gave up 2 bases and J gave up 4 bases; unmatched junction bases: 9. In germline, CDR1 is SGHAT, CDR2 FQNNGV. The CDR3 has 18 amino acids.

The CDR3 DNA reads TGCAGTGCTAGGGCCGGGACAGGGACATTATCGCCCCAGCATTTT. Translation gives CSARAGTGTLSPQHF. V and J are TRBV20-1 and TRBJ1-5, with 9 bases that match TRBD1. Trimming cost V 3 bases and J 9 bases; bases outside gene matches: 12. This CDR3 contains 15 residues. Germline V gene sequence: CDR1 DFQATT, CDR2 SNEGSKA (reference sequence).

This clonotype appeared many times. The V and J genes are TRBV12-3 or TRBV12-4 and TRBJ1-6; D unresolved. The CDR3 contains 14 residues. V was pared by 1 base and J by 6 bases, with 7 bases between. CDR3 in amino acids: CASSLGGGNSPLHF. CDR3 in DNA: TGTGCCAGCAGTTTAGGGGGAGGTAATTCACCCCTCCACTTT.

This clonotype was observed many times. V and J are TRBV19 and TRBJ2-7; weak D call: TRBD1 (6 bases). The CDR3 has 17 amino acids. V lost 7 bases, J lost 3 bases, and 25 bases lay in between. CDR1 is LNHDA, CDR2 SQIVND, per germline (reference sequence). CDR3 in amino acids: CASIELGTPNTLYEQYF. The CDR3 bases are TGTGCCAGTATAGAGTTAGGGACACCGAATACCCTCTACGAGCAGTACTTC.